The next 5 T cell receptor beta chains were all read from a single sample in a study of cytomegalovirus exposure and HLA in healthy donors. Sequenced by immunoSEQ multiplex PCR; TCRdb stores in-frame clones only, minus some. Of about 150,000 clones listed, less than 95% are singletons. Sequencing was done on a sample of PBMCs. The receptors were sampled from a man between 18 and 29 years old in good health and CMV-seropositive.

For the CDR3, the DNA is TGCGCCAGCGCCAGGGGCTACTCCTACGAGCAGTACTTC. Translation: CASARGYSYEQYF. V and J are TRBV4-1 and TRBJ2-7; TRBD1 is a possible D gene (6 bases). The CDR3 runs 13 residues. Trimming left V 8 bases short and J 0 bases short, with 11 bases between. From germline, CDR1 is MGHRA and CDR2 YSYEKL.

The chain combines TRBV2 with TRBJ1-2, with D possibly TRBD1 on 5 matching bases. The CDR3 is 15 amino acids. Trimming took 1 base from V and 1 from J, leaving 10 bases between them. CDR1 and CDR2 (germline): SNHLY, FYNNEI. The CDR3: CASSEERGGNYGYTF. The CDR3 nucleotides read TGTGCCAGCAGTGAAGAACGGGGGGGTAACTATGGCTACACCTTC.

The chain joins TRBV9 to TRBJ2-1; 8 positions agree with TRBD2. V shed 0 bases and J 7 bases; nucleotides not matched to a gene: 6. CDR3 length: 15 amino acids. The germline CDR1 and CDR2 sequences are SGDLS and YYNGEE. This CDR3 is CASSVDEREWNEQFF. The DNA of the CDR3 is TGTGCCAGCAGCGTAGACGAGCGGGAGTGGAATGAGCAGTTCTTC.

The sample holds a few counts of this clone. The genes are TRBV7-2 and TRBJ2-5; 7 bases fit TRBD2. CDR3 length: 14 amino acids. Trimming took 8 bases from V and 1 from J; bases not matched to a gene: 7. Germline V gene sequence: CDR1 SGHTA, CDR2 FQGNSA. The CDR3: CASQTSSAQETQYF. The CDR3 DNA is TGTGCCAGCCAGACTAGCAGTGCCCAAGAGACCCAGTACTTC.

This chain joins TRBV30 and TRBJ2-3, with 7 bases aligning to TRBD2. Germline loops: CDR1 GTSNPN, CDR2 SVGIG (reference sequence). This CDR3 has 13 amino acids. CDR3 nucleotide sequence: TGTGCGGGGAGCGCGGGGGTCCCTGATACGCAGTATTTT. Translating gives CAGSAGVPDTQYF.